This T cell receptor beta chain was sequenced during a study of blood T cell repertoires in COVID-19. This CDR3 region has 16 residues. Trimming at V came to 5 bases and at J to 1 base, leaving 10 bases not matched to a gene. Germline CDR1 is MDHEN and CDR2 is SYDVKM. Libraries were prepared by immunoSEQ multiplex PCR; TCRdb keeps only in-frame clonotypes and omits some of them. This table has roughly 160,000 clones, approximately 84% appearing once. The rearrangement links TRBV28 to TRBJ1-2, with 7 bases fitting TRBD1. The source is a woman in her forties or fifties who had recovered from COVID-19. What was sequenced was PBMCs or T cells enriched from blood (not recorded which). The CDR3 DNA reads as TGTGCCAGCAGTGCCCCGGACAGGACCGATAACTATGGCTACACCTTC. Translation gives CASSAPDRTDNYGYTF.